What follows is one T cell receptor (beta chain) and its context. Its antigen is undetermined. The J segment lost 6 bases and the V segment lost 1 base, leaving 9 bases of the junction unmatched. The CDR3 is 16 amino acids. Germline V gene data show CDR1 as SGHRS and CDR2 as YFSETQ. Molecular-barcoded quantitative 5'-RACE produced these TCR beta libraries. TCRdb re-called the 5' RACE reads with MiXCR, one entry per CDR3 protein. The sample contains almost 400,000 distinct CDR3 sequences, 20% to 25% of which appear only once. This specimen belongs to a study of CD8 T cells in ankylosing spondylitis. General study points: Disease-linked clones were CD8+ and relatively rare in peripheral blood. It appeared that ankylosing spondylitis blood was characterized by a TCR beta motif of roughly 8 highly homologous variants. Both synovial fluid and blood in reactive arthritis had previously been reported to carry some motif variants. There was reportedly significant enrichment of clones that were disease-linked in matched ankylosing spondylitis synovial fluid.

J is TRBJ2-7 and V is TRBV5-1, with 11 nucleotides matching TRBD1. The specimen sequenced was blood, either unsorted or a sorted T cell fraction (not recorded which). This receptor was taken from a male donor with ankylosing spondylitis. This CDR3 is CASSLLLGQGVAEQYF. The CDR3 DNA follows: TGCGCCAGCAGCTTGCTCCTGGGACAGGGGGTAGCCGAGCAGTACTTC. The variable domain in full, completed from reference TRBV5-1 and TRBJ2-7, reads KAGVTQTPRYLIKTRGQQVTLSCSPISGHRSVSWYQQTPGQGLQFLFEYFSETQRNKGNFPGRFSGRQFSNSRSEMNVSTLELGDSALYLCASSLLLGQGVAEQYFGPGTRLTVT.